These 31 T cell receptor beta chains were sequenced from one sample in a study of breast tumors, draining lymph nodes, adjacent tissues. One entry per CDR3 protein results from TCRdb running MiXCR on the multiplex PCR reads. This table has approximately 130,000 distinct CDR3 sequences, 21% appearing once. Breast cancer patients provided tissue from their axillary draining lymph nodes. Material: axillary lymph node tissue. These receptors were obtained from a female donor with breast cancer. Some clones in this sample may be carry-over from other donors' samples.

The table lists this clonotype with a few counts. The conserved phenylalanine or tryptophan is not found at the CDR3 terminus, so this likely reflects a read error. This chain uses TRBV7-7 with TRBJ2-7; 7 bases map to TRBD1. The CDR3 has 14 amino acids. Looked up from germline, CDR1 is SSHAT and CDR2 is FNYEAQ (reference sequence). The CDR3 DNA sequence: TGTGCTAGCAGCTCCGGGACAGTTTCCTACGAGCAGTACCTC. Amino acids: CASSSGTVSYEQYL.

Many counts were recorded for this clonotype. The chain links TRBV7-9 to TRBJ2-2; TRBD2 matches 7 bases. V trimming: 5 bases; J trimming: 1 base; junction bases outside the gene matches: 7. The CDR3 runs 16 residues. CDR1 is SEHNR, CDR2 FQNEAQ, per germline (reference sequence). The CDR3 DNA reads TGTGCCAGCAGCGAAACGGCTAGCGGGAACACCGGGGAGCTGTTTTTT. It specifies CASSETASGNTGELFF.

As regards this clonotype: This may be a read error, as it is one base from a much larger clone. Because the CDR3 is missing its conserved closing phenylalanine or tryptophan, this is likely a read error. The V and J genes are TRBV6-5 and TRBJ2-1, with TRBD2 identical over 9 bases. The CDR3 is 19 residues long. CDR1 and CDR2 (germline): MNHEY, SVGAGI. The J segment lost 8 bases and the V segment lost 2 bases, leaving 19 bases of the junction unmatched. CDR3 in DNA: TGTGCCAGCAGTTACCGATCTCCGGGGGGTAGCGGGAGTTTGTATGAGCAGTTCCTC. The encoded protein is CASSYRSPGGSGSLYEQFL.

This clonotype occurred many times. The chain links TRBV20-1 to TRBJ2-7, with 9 positions matching TRBD1. Germline trimming cut 5 bases from V and 2 bases from J; bases unmatched to any gene: 7. The germline CDR1 and CDR2 sequences are DFQATT and SNEGSKA (reference sequence). The CDR3 is 14 amino acids. Here the CDR3 DNA reads TGCAGTGCTTTGGACAGGGGAAGGCCCTACGAGCAGTACTTC. This encodes CSALDRGRPYEQYF.

Points on this clonotype: A much larger clone lies one base from this, so it may be a read error. The conserved phenylalanine or tryptophan normally closing the CDR3 is absent here, so this likely arose from a read error. This chain links TRBV12-3 or TRBV12-4 with TRBJ2-1; 10 positions match TRBD2. Unmatched junction bases numbered 6, after V lost 6 bases and J lost 4 bases. CDR3 length: 15 residues. The CDR3 sequence is CASSSLAGVYNEQFS. The CDR3 DNA reads as TGTGCCAGCAGCTCCCTAGCGGGGGTATACAATGAGCAGTTCTCC.

In its sample, this clonotype was seen many times. The CDR3 bases are TGTGCCACCAGGGACAGGGATCAGCCCCAGCATTTT. Translating it yields CATRDRDQPQHF. This chain joins TRBV10-3 and TRBJ1-5; TRBD1 aligns across 9 bases. The ends lost 10 bases at V and 5 bases at J; junction bases unmatched: 3. CDR1 and CDR2 (germline): ENHRY, SYGVKD. The CDR3 loop spans 12 amino acids.

The chain has TRBV27 and TRBJ2-5; D call uncertain. CDR3 length: 15 residues. Germline CDR1 reads MNHEY; CDR2 reads SMNVEV (reference sequence). The V gene lost 8 bases and the J gene lost 4 bases, with 20 bases spanning the gap. The CDR3 DNA is TGTGCCAGCCGATTTTTTTGGAGTCCCCGAGAGACCCAGTACTTC. It encodes CASRFFWSPRETQYF.

This clonotype appeared many times. V gene TRBV20-1 combines with J gene TRBJ1-2, with D unclear. The CDR3 spans 10 residues. With 5 bases removed from V and 3 bases from J, the gap between germline ends came to 4 bases. The germline gives CDR1 DFQATT, CDR2 SNEGSKA (reference sequence). The CDR3 DNA reads TGCAGTGCTCTGGACTATGGCTACACCTTC. Encoded protein: CSALDYGYTF.

On this clonotype: One end of the junction fails to match germline, which may point to a read error. CDR3: CASSTTGFSGNAIYF. As DNA, the CDR3 is TGTGCCAGTAGTACGACAGGCTTCTCTGGAAACGCCATATATTTT. The rearrangement links TRBV19 to TRBJ1-3; weak D call: TRBD1 (6 bases). The CDR3 totals 15 residues. Germline CDR1 is LNHDA and CDR2 is SQIVND (reference sequence).

This clonotype was recorded at least ten times. The chain has TRBV5-1 and TRBJ2-1; possible D gene TRBD1, 9 bases. The CDR3 loop spans 17 amino acids. Germline loops: CDR1 SGHRS, CDR2 YFSETQ. Trimming took off 4 bases at V and 12 bases at J, with 29 bases between the two ends. This chain's CDR3 is CASSLGQGSGRSPRQFF. Here the CDR3 DNA reads TGCGCCAGCAGCCTGGGACAGGGAAGCGGGAGATCGCCGCGGCAGTTCTTC.

On this clonotype: This may arise from a read error, as a much more abundant clone is one base away. The CDR3 loop reads CASSRSLTPGEIQYF. In nucleotides, the CDR3 is TGTGCCAGCAGCCGCAGCCTCACCCCCGGGGAGATCCAGTACTTC. This chain uses TRBV7-6 with TRBJ2-5, with a tentative D call TRBD2 (5 bases). The CDR3 runs to 15 residues. Germline V lookup: CDR1 SGHVS, CDR2 FNYEAQ.

This clonotype has ten or more counts. This chain connects TRBV10-3 to TRBJ2-1, with D perhaps matching TRBD2 (6 bases). The CDR3 consists of 12 residues. Germline-derived CDR1 and CDR2 are ENHRY and SYGVKD. The V gene lost 1 base and the J gene lost 15 bases, with 13 bases spanning the gap. CDR3 DNA: TGTGCCATCAGTGAGTACCGGGACTTACTGTTCTTC. Its translation: CAISEYRDLLFF.

V usage is TRBV6-1 and J usage is TRBJ1-1; TRBD1 matches 10 bases. Germline assignment: CDR1 MNHNS and CDR2 SASEGT. The CDR3 loop spans 13 amino acids. The CDR3 DNA is TGTGCAGCAGATGAGACAGGGGGCAAAACGGCTTTCTTT. Protein: CAADETGGKTAFF.

This clonotype has at least ten counts. CDR3 sequence: CATSDLGGVRYTF. The DNA for the CDR3 is TGTGCCACCAGTGATTTAGGGGGGGTGCGCTACACCTTC. This sequence joins TRBV24-1 and TRBJ1-2; possibly TRBD1 for D (6 bases). The CDR3 has 13 amino acids. Germline lookup yields CDR1 KGHDR and CDR2 SFDVKD. Trimming left V 1 base short and J 9 bases short, with 11 bases between.

As regards this clonotype: A much larger clone differs from this one at a single base, so this may be a read error. Here the CDR3 reads CVTSRVTGVEGTQYF. CDR3 bases: TGTGTCACCAGCAGAGTAACTGGAGTTGAAGGGACCCAGTACTTC. The V call is TRBV15, the J call TRBJ2-5, with unresolved D. CDR3 length equals 15 residues. Germline CDR1 reads LNHNV; CDR2 reads YYDKDF (reference sequence).

At least ten counts were recorded for this clonotype. The chain links TRBV24-1 to TRBJ2-5; 8 bases are a match to TRBD2. V trimming: 4 bases; J trimming: 4 bases; junction bases outside the gene matches: 1. Germline lookup yields CDR1 KGHDR and CDR2 SFDVKD. The CDR3 is 13 amino acids. CDR3 nucleotide sequence: TGTGCCACCAGTGACGGGGGGGGAGAGACCCAGTACTTC. Translating it yields CATSDGGGETQYF.

This clonotype was seen many times. V is TRBV11-3 and J is TRBJ2-5; 12 bases are shared with TRBD2. Germline CDR1 and CDR2: SGHNT and YENEEA. V was clipped by 1 base and J by 4 bases; unmatched bases: 1. CDR3 length: 15 residues. This CDR3 reads CASSLGGLAGETQYF. The CDR3 DNA is TGTGCCAGCAGCTTAGGGGGACTAGCGGGAGAGACCCAGTACTTC.

In its sample, this clonotype was seen many times. The chain joins TRBV11-2 to TRBJ2-7; 7 bases line up with TRBD2. The germline V gene encodes CDR1 SGHAT and CDR2 FQNNGV. The J segment lost 5 bases and the V segment lost 4 bases, leaving 8 bases of the junction unmatched. CDR3 length: 14 residues. The CDR3 protein is CASSYTGTTNEQYF. The DNA of the CDR3 is TGTGCCAGCAGCTACACCGGGACTACGAACGAGCAGTACTTC.

This clonotype has a count of ten or more. Written as DNA, the CDR3 is TGTGCCAGCAGAACCCGGGGTTCCCAAGAGACCCAGTACTTC. It specifies CASRTRGSQETQYF. The rearrangement joins TRBV6-2 or TRBV6-3 to TRBJ2-5, with a tentative D call TRBD2 (5 bases). This CDR3 comprises 14 residues. V was shortened by 6 bases and J by 1 base, with 12 bases between the two germline ends. CDR1 is MNHEY, CDR2 SVGEGT, per germline.

This clonotype has at least ten counts. V usage is TRBV7-2 and J usage is TRBJ1-2, with 8 bases identical to TRBD1. This CDR3 comprises 13 residues. The J segment lost 8 bases and the V segment lost 6 bases, leaving 8 bases of the junction unmatched. The germline V gene has CDR1 SGHTA and CDR2 FQGNSA. The CDR3 DNA sequence: TGTGCCAGCAGAGGGACAGGATTGGGGGGCTACACCTTC. The encoded protein is CASRGTGLGGYTF. The variable domain in full, completed from reference TRBV7-2 and TRBJ1-2, reads GAGVSQSPSNKVTEKGKDVELRCDPISGHTALYWYRQSLGQGLEFLIYFQGNSAPDKSGLPSDRFSAERTGGSVSTLTIQRTQQEDSAVYLCASRGTGLGGYTFGSGTRLTVV.

This clonotype was found many times. The chain recombines TRBV20-1 with TRBJ2-3; D unresolved. V was clipped by 3 bases and J by 5 bases, with 18 bases between them. CDR1 is DFQATT and CDR2 is SNEGSKA in the germline V gene (reference sequence). The CDR3 runs 15 residues. The DNA of the CDR3 is TGCAGTGCTAGTGCGACCGGTAGGATAGGAGATACGCAGTATTTT. Translating it yields CSASATGRIGDTQYF.

This clonotype was counted many times. This chain uses TRBV5-1 with TRBJ2-5; 7 bases fit TRBD2. CDR1 is SGHRS, CDR2 YFSETQ, per germline. The CDR3 is 15 residues long. Trimming at V came to 4 bases and at J to 0 bases, leaving 6 bases not matched to a gene. CDR3 bases: TGCGCCAGCAGCCAATCACTAGCGTACCAAGAGACCCAGTACTTC. It encodes CASSQSLAYQETQYF.

In this sample, this clonotype turned up many times. The chain recombines TRBV5-1 with TRBJ2-7, with TRBD2 matching over 8 bases. Germline V gene data show CDR1 as SGHRS and CDR2 as YFSETQ. V was clipped by 2 bases and J by 2 bases; unmatched bases: 6. The CDR3 loop spans 15 amino acids. The CDR3 is CASSLRSGGTYEQYF. The CDR3 DNA reads as TGCGCCAGCAGCTTACGGAGCGGGGGCACCTACGAGCAGTACTTC.

The chain carries TRBV7-2 and TRBJ2-4; D remains ambiguous. The CDR3 loop spans 16 amino acids. The germline CDR1 and CDR2 sequences are SGHTA and FQGNSA. V lost 1 base and J 0 bases, leaving 10 bases between the germline ends. The CDR3 bases are TGTGCCAGCAGCTTAGTATCTGGGGTAGCCAAAAACATTCAGTACTTC. This sequence encodes CASSLVSGVAKNIQYF.

This clonotype showed up many times. V is TRBV19 and J is TRBJ2-7; no definite D call. In germline, CDR1 is LNHDA, CDR2 SQIVND (reference sequence). This CDR3 has 12 residues. V lost 5 bases, J lost 6 bases, and 11 bases lay in between. CDR3 sequence reads: CASSSSRTEQYF. Written as DNA, the CDR3 is TGTGCCAGTAGTTCATCACGGACCGAGCAGTACTTC.

This clonotype was detected many times. The CDR3 sequence: CASSLRASPDAEQYF. The CDR3 coding sequence is TGTGCCAGCAGTCTCCGGGCCAGCCCTGACGCCGAGCAGTACTTC. This chain uses TRBV27 with TRBJ2-7, with D uncertain. V was trimmed by 5 bases and J by 6 bases, leaving 20 bases between them. Germline CDR1 and CDR2: MNHEY and SMNVEV (reference sequence). The CDR3 is made up of 15 amino acids.

This clonotype has at least ten counts. This chain uses TRBV3-1 with TRBJ1-3; perhaps TRBD1 as D (5 bases). V lost 4 bases and J 0 bases, leaving 16 bases between the germline ends. CDR3 length: 17 amino acids. CDR1 is LGHDT, CDR2 YNNKEL, per germline (reference sequence). The CDR3 loop reads CASSLGGGIGSGNTIYF. CDR3 nucleotide sequence: TGTGCCAGCAGCCTGGGGGGGGGGATCGGCTCTGGAAACACCATATATTTT. The entire variable domain, with the rest obtained from reference TRBV3-1 and TRBJ1-3, is as follows: DTAVSQTPKYLVTQMGNDKSIKCEQNLGHDTMYWYKQDSKKFLKIMFSYNNKELIINETVPNRFSPKSPDKAHLNLHINSLELGDSAVYFCASSLGGGIGSGNTIYFGEGSWLTVV.

Worth noting for this clonotype: This may come from a read error, since a much larger clone is one base off. This chain uses TRBV30 with TRBJ1-5; TRBD1 is a possible D gene (5 bases). Germline V CDR1 and CDR2: GTSNPN, SVGIG (reference sequence). The CDR3 is 13 amino acids. Here the CDR3 DNA reads TGTGCCTGGGGTGTACCAGGGAATCAGCCCCAGCATTTT. Protein product: CAWGVPGNQPQHF. Full variable domain (rest looked up from reference TRBV30 and TRBJ1-5): SQTIHQWPATLVQPVGSPLSLECTVEGTSNPNLYWYRQAAGRGLQLLFYSVGIGQISSEVPQNLSASRPQDRQFILSSKKLLLSDSGFYLCAWGVPGNQPQHFGDGTRLSIL.

This clonotype occurred a few times. A much more abundant neighbour one base away suggests this may be a read error. Written as DNA, the CDR3 is TGTGCCAGCAGTCCGACAGGAACTAATGAAAAACCGTTTTTT. As protein: CASSPTGTNEKPFF. The chain joins TRBV11-2 to TRBJ1-4; possible D gene TRBD1, 6 bases. Germline V gives CDR1 SGHAT, CDR2 FQNNGV. The CDR3 is made up of 14 amino acids. Complete variable domain (other parts from reference TRBV11-2 and TRBJ1-4): EAGVAQSPRYKIIEKRQSVAFWCNPISGHATLYWYQQILGQGPKLLIQFQNNGVVDDSQLPKDRFSAERLKGVDSTLKIQPAKLEDSAVYLCASSPTGTNEKPFFGSGTQLSVL.

Comment on this clonotype: A much bigger clone sits one base away, suggesting this may be a read error. The chain is built from TRBV27 and TRBJ2-1, with D uncertain. The CDR3 is 15 residues long. CDR1 and CDR2 (germline): MNHEY, SMNVEV (reference sequence). CDR3 DNA: TGTGCCAGCAGTTTTTCGATTCAACCTTACAATGTGCAGTTCTTC. This translates into CASSFSIQPYNVQFF.

Regarding this clonotype: A single base separates this from a much larger clone, so it may be a read error. V gene TRBV5-5 combines with J gene TRBJ2-7; D remains ambiguous. The CDR3 length is 12 residues. Germline values: CDR1 SGHKS, CDR2 YYEKEE (reference sequence). As DNA, the CDR3 is TGTGCCAGCAACTTGTTAGGCTACGAGCAGTACTTC. This codes for CASNLLGYEQYF.